These 14 T cell receptor beta chains came from one sample sequenced in a study of PD-L1 blockade in urothelial cancer. TCRdb keeps only in-frame clones here, not all; method: immunoSEQ multiplex PCR. The data contain 45,000 to 50,000 clones, around 89% of them singletons. Sequencing was performed on PBMCs, taken around atezolizumab (anti-PD-L1) treatment. These receptors originate from a man aged 80 or over with urothelial cancer.

There are a few counts of this clone. This sequence joins TRBV2 and TRBJ2-1; perhaps TRBD1 as D (6 bases). Trimming pared 4 bases from V and 3 bases from J, leaving 10 bases between. Germline assignment: CDR1 SNHLY and CDR2 FYNNEI. This CDR3 spans 14 amino acids. The CDR3 bases are TGTGCCAGCAGTGGGACAGTTATCTACAATGAGCAGTTCTTC. This codes for CASSGTVIYNEQFF.

The chain has TRBV5-1 and TRBJ2-2; 13 bases are a match to TRBD2. The V gene end was trimmed by 4 bases and the J gene end by 6 bases; junction bases not matched to a gene: 6. Germline V gives CDR1 SGHRS, CDR2 YFSETQ. The CDR3 totals 16 residues. This CDR3 is CASSLGLAGVSGELFF. The CDR3 DNA reads TGCGCCAGCAGCCTCGGACTAGCGGGAGTTTCCGGGGAGCTGTTTTTT.

J is TRBJ2-1 and V is TRBV2; tentatively, D is TRBD2 (5 bases). The CDR3 contains 13 residues. Germline CDR1 reads SNHLY; CDR2 reads FYNNEI. Between the trimmed V and J ends, which lost 0 bases and 9 bases, there was a span of 9 bases. The CDR3 loop reads CASSEARGGEQFF. CDR3 bases: TGTGCCAGCAGTGAAGCGAGAGGAGGTGAGCAGTTCTTC.

The V and J genes are TRBV19 and TRBJ1-5; the match to TRBD1 covers 10 bases. The CDR3 extends over 18 amino acids. Germline V gene data show CDR1 as LNHDA and CDR2 as SQIVND (reference sequence). V gave up 7 bases and J gave up 3 bases; unmatched junction bases: 15. CDR3 loop: CASTKAQSGTGVNQPQHF. The DNA of the CDR3 is TGTGCCAGTACAAAAGCGCAATCCGGGACAGGGGTCAATCAGCCCCAGCATTTT.

The chain couples TRBV18 to TRBJ1-3; 7 bases match TRBD1. J lost 0 bases, V lost 3 bases, and 5 bases had no gene match. The CDR3 is 16 residues long. Germline CDR1 and CDR2: KGHSH and LQKENI. This chain's CDR3 is CASSPGQAISGNTIYF. DNA of the CDR3: TGTGCCAGCTCACCCGGACAGGCAATCTCTGGAAACACCATATATTTT. Variable domain in full (rest from reference TRBV18 and TRBJ1-3): NAGVMQNPRHLVRRRGQEARLRCSPMKGHSHVYWYRQLPEEGLKFMVYLQKENIIDESGMPKERFSAEFPKEGPSILRIQQVVRGDSAAYFCASSPGQAISGNTIYFGEGSWLTVV.

The chain combines TRBV6-5 with TRBJ1-3, with D perhaps matching TRBD1 (5 bases). This CDR3 is 14 amino acids long. The V gene's germline CDR1 is MNHEY and CDR2 SVGAGI. The germline V and J ends were trimmed by 6 bases and 1 base, with 10 bases remaining between them. The CDR3 DNA reads TGTGCCAGCAGGACTCCAGGGTCTGGAAACACCATATATTTT. Translating it yields CASRTPGSGNTIYF.

This clone was seen a few times. The gene calls are TRBV10-1 and TRBJ2-1; the match to TRBD2 covers 11 bases. V was clipped by 4 bases and J by 6 bases; unmatched bases: 5. Germline V gives CDR1 WNHNN, CDR2 SYGVQD (reference sequence). The length of the CDR3 is 15 residues. As DNA, the CDR3 is TGCGCCAGCAGTGCCGGGACTAGCGGTATCAATGAGCAGTTCTTC. Translation: CASSAGTSGINEQFF.

The genes are TRBV2 and TRBJ1-3; the match to TRBD1 covers 7 bases. The CDR3 is made up of 15 amino acids. Germline trimming cut 4 bases from V and 0 bases from J; bases unmatched to any gene: 3. Germline loops: CDR1 SNHLY, CDR2 FYNNEI. The CDR3 is CASSAGTASGNTIYF. DNA for the CDR3: TGTGCCAGCAGTGCCGGGACAGCCTCTGGAAACACCATATATTTT.

The J gene is TRBJ2-7, the V gene TRBV5-5; 8 bases map to TRBD2. CDR1 and CDR2 from the germline V gene are SGHKS and YYEKEE (reference sequence). V was clipped by 3 bases and J by 0 bases; unmatched bases: 5. This CDR3 has 15 residues. The CDR3 loop reads CASSYLAGSSYEQYF. DNA for the CDR3: TGTGCCAGCAGCTATTTAGCGGGGAGCTCCTACGAGCAGTACTTC.

This clone has a handful of counts. The chain uses TRBV5-8 and TRBJ1-5, with 7 positions matching TRBD1. The CDR3 runs 20 residues. CDR1 is SGHTS, CDR2 YDEGEE, per germline. Trimming cost V 4 bases and J 0 bases; bases outside gene matches: 19. CDR3: CASSVETGTGPTYSNQPQHF. The DNA of the CDR3 is TGTGCCAGCAGCGTCGAGACAGGGACGGGGCCTACGTATAGCAATCAGCCCCAGCATTTT.

The genes are TRBV11-3 and TRBJ2-2; 7 bases are a match to TRBD1. The germline V gene encodes CDR1 SGHNT and CDR2 YENEEA. Trimming cost V 6 bases and J 7 bases; bases outside gene matches: 8. The CDR3 contains 14 residues. CDR3 sequence reads: CASRSRQGNGELFF. DNA of the CDR3: TGTGCCAGCAGGTCACGACAGGGTAACGGGGAGCTGTTTTTT.

CDR3 sequence (DNA): TGTGCCAGCAGTTCCGGGGACAGGGCTGATGGCTACACCTTC. It specifies CASSSGDRADGYTF. The chain recombines TRBV27 with TRBJ1-2; TRBD1 matches 9 bases. Germline V gives CDR1 MNHEY, CDR2 SMNVEV (reference sequence). CDR3 size: 14 residues. J gave up 6 bases and V 4 bases, and 6 bases lay outside the gene matches.

J is TRBJ1-2 and V is TRBV25-1; D not resolved. The CDR3 is 13 amino acids. Germline V gives CDR1 MGHDK, CDR2 SYGVNS. Trimming removed 0 bases from V and 4 bases from J, with 6 bases in between. The CDR3 loop is CASSEYGGYGYTF. DNA for the CDR3: TGTGCCAGCAGTGAATATGGAGGCTATGGCTACACCTTC.

This chain connects TRBV19 to TRBJ2-7, with 8 nucleotides matching TRBD1. The CDR3 is made up of 15 amino acids. V dropped 6 bases and J dropped 4; count of bases not matched to a gene: 11. CDR1 and CDR2 (germline): LNHDA, SQIVND (reference sequence). CDR3 bases: TGTGCCAGTAGCCCGGACAGGGTAAATTTTTACGAGCAGTACTTC. This codes for CASSPDRVNFYEQYF.